Listed below are T cell receptor beta chains from one sample, sequenced in a study of OX40 agonist ivuxolimab in advanced cancers. The protocol was immunoSEQ multiplex PCR, while the TCRdb copy is restricted to in-frame clones and leaves out a portion. The sample records 20,000 to 25,000 clones, roughly four fifths being singletons. The material was CD4+ or CD8+ T cells sorted from blood, obtained in a trial of the OX40 agonist ivuxolimab. The receptors derive from an adult with an advanced solid tumor such as melanoma, head and neck, liver or kidney cancer. The CDR3 runs from the conserved cysteine through the conserved F or W. The D gene is left open where the match is weak. Only part of the rows carry a size: once, few, many, or a class if the clone is expanded.

V gene	J gene	clone size	D gene	CDR3 protein	CDR3 DNA
TRBV4-1	TRBJ1-1	NA	NA	CASSQDRTTNTEAFF	TGCGCCAGCAGCCAAGATAGGACGACAAACACTGAAGCTTTCTTT
TRBV10-1	TRBJ2-1	NA	NA	CASSDLAHEQFF	TGCGCCAGCAGTGATTTAGCCCATGAGCAGTTCTTC
TRBV6-5	TRBJ2-7	NA	TRBD2	CASSYGRGGLSEQYF	TGTGCCAGCAGTTACGGGCGGGGGGGCCTCAGCGAGCAGTACTTC
TRBV7-3	TRBJ1-3	NA	NA	CASSEIGGSGNTIYF	TGTGCCAGCAGCGAGATCGGCGGGTCTGGAAACACCATATATTTT
TRBV19	TRBJ1-5	NA	TRBD1	CASSIDRGTRPQHF	TGTGCCAGTAGTATCGACAGGGGGACCCGGCCCCAGCATTTT
TRBV28	TRBJ2-5	NA	TRBD1	CASSLTDRGPETQYF	TGTGCCAGCAGTTTGACCGACAGGGGTCCAGAGACCCAGTACTTC
TRBV2	TRBJ2-1	NA	NA	CASSYSSYNEQFF	TGTGCCAGCAGTTACAGCTCCTACAATGAGCAGTTCTTC
TRBV10-3	TRBJ2-7	NA	TRBD1	CAISESKDRASSYEQYF	TGTGCCATCAGTGAGTCGAAAGACAGGGCGAGCTCCTACGAGCAGTACTTC
TRBV25-1	TRBJ2-3	once	TRBD2	CASSEPSYAGVGDTQYF	TGTGCCAGCAGTGAACCTTCATACGCGGGAGTGGGGGATACGCAGTATTTT
TRBV12-5	TRBJ2-5	NA	TRBD2	CASGLPQAGGAQTQYF	TGTGCTAGTGGCTTGCCTCAAGCGGGAGGGGCCCAAACCCAGTACTTC
TRBV4-1	TRBJ2-3	NA	NA	CASSWTRIADTQYF	TGCGCCAGCAGCTGGACTCGAATCGCGGATACGCAGTATTTT
TRBV19	TRBJ2-2	NA	NA	CASSIGLTNTGELFF	TGTGCCAGTAGTATCGGGTTAACCAACACCGGGGAGCTGTTTTTT
TRBV6-5	TRBJ2-2	NA	NA	CASSYSTGELFF	TGTGCCAGCAGTTACTCCACCGGGGAGCTGTTTTTT
TRBV6-5	TRBJ2-7	few	NA	CASRSAYEQYF	TGTGCCAGCAGATCCGCCTACGAGCAGTACTTC
TRBV10-2	TRBJ2-3	NA	TRBD2	CASWRSGRKDTQYF	TGCGCCAGCTGGAGGAGCGGGAGAAAAGATACGCAGTATTTT
TRBV7-2	TRBJ2-1	NA	NA	CASSLDLGAYNEQFF	TGTGCCAGCAGCTTAGATCTGGGTGCCTACAATGAGCAGTTCTTC
TRBV4-3	TRBJ2-7	NA	TRBD2	CATREGGEQYF	TGCGCCACCCGGGAGGGGGGCGAGCAGTACTTC